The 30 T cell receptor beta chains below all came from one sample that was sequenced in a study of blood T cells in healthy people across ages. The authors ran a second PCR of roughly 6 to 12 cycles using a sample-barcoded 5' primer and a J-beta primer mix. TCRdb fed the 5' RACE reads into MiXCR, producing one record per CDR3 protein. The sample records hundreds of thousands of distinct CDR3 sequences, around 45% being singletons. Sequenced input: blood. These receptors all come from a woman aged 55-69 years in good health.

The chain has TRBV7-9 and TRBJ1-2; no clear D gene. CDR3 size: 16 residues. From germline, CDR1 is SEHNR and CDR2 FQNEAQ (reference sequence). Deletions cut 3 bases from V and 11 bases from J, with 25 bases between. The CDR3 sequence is CASSFEARRPPEGYTF. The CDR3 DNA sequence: TGTGCCAGCAGCTTTGAGGCCCGTAGGCCCCCAGAAGGGTACACCTTC.

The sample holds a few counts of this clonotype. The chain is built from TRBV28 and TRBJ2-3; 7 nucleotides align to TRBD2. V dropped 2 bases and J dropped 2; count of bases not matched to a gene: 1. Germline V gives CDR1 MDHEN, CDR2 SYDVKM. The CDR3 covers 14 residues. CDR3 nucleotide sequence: TGTGCCAGCAGTTTAGGGAGGGCCACAGATACGCAGTATTTT. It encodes CASSLGRATDTQYF.

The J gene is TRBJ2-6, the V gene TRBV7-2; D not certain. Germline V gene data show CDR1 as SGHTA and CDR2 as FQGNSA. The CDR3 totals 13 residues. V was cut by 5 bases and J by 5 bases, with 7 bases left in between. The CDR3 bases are TGTGCCAGCAGCCTAAGATGGGCCAACGTCCTGACTTTC. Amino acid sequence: CASSLRWANVLTF.

The DNA of the CDR3 is TGCAGCGTTGTGAGAGACATTGGCAATGAGCAGTACTTC. As protein: CSVVRDIGNEQYF. V gene TRBV29-1 combines with J gene TRBJ2-5, with D uncertain. The CDR3 is 13 amino acids. CDR1 and CDR2 from the germline V gene are SQVTM and ANQGSEA. V was clipped by 4 bases and J by 11 bases, with 20 bases between them. The full variable domain, rest sourced from reference TRBV29-1 and TRBJ2-5, is SAVISQKPSRDICQRGTSLTIQCQVDSQVTMMFWYRQQPGQSLTLIATANQGSEATYESGFVIDKFPISRPNLTFSTLTVSNMSPEDSSIYLCSVVRDIGNEQYFGPGTRLLVL.

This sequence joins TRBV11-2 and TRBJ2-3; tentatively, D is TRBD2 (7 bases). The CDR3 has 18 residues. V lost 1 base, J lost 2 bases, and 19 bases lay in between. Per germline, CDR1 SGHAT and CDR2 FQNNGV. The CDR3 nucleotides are TGTGCCAGCAGCTTAGCTAGGGGGGGACCCTATTCCACAGATACGCAGTATTTT. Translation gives CASSLARGGPYSTDTQYF. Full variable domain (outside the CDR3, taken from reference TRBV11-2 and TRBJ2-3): EAGVAQSPRYKIIEKRQSVAFWCNPISGHATLYWYQQILGQGPKLLIQFQNNGVVDDSQLPKDRFSAERLKGVDSTLKIQPAKLEDSAVYLCASSLARGGPYSTDTQYFGPGTRLTVL.

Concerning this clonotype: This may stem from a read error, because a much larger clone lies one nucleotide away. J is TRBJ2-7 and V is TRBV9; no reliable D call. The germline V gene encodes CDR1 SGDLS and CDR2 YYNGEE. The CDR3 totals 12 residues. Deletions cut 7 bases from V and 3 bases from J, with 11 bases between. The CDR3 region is CASGGDGYEQYF. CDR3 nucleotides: TGTGCCAGCGGCGGCGACGGCTACGAGCAGTACTTC.

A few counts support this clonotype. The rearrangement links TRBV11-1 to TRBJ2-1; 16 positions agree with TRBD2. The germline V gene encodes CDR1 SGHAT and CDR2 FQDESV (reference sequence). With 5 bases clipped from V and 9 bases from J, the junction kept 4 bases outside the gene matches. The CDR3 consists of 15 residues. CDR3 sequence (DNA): TGTGCCAGCAGCCTCGGGACTAGCGGGAGGGGTGAGCAGTTCTTC. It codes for CASSLGTSGRGEQFF.

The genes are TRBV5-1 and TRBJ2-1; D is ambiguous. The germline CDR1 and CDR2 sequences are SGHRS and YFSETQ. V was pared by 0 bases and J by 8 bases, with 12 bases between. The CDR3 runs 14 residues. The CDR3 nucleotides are TGCGCCAGCAGCTTGGTTCTATCGGTCGATGAGCAGTTCTTC. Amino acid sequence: CASSLVLSVDEQFF.

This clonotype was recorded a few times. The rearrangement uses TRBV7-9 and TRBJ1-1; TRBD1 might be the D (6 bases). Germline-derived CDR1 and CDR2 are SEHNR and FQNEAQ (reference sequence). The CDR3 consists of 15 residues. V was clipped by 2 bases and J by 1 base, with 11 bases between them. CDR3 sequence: CASSLFEGQNTEAFF. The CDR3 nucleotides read TGTGCCAGCAGCTTATTTGAGGGACAGAACACTGAAGCTTTCTTT.

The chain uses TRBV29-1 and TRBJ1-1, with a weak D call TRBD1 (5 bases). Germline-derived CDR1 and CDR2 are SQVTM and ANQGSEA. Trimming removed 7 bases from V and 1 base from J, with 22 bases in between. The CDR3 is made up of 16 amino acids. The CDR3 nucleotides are TGCAGCGCTAAGGCTCGGGCAGGGAAGGCGAACACTGAAGCTTTCTTT. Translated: CSAKARAGKANTEAFF. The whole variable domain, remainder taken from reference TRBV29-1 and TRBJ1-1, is SAVISQKPSRDICQRGTSLTIQCQVDSQVTMMFWYRQQPGQSLTLIATANQGSEATYESGFVIDKFPISRPNLTFSTLTVSNMSPEDSSIYLCSAKARAGKANTEAFFGQGTRLTVV.

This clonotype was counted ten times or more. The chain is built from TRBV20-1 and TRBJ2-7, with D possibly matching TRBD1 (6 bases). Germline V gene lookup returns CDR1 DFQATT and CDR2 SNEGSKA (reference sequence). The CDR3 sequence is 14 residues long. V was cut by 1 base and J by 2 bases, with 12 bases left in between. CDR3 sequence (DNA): TGCAGTGCTAGAGGTACAGGGAGTGCCTACGAGCAGTACTTC. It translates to CSARGTGSAYEQYF.

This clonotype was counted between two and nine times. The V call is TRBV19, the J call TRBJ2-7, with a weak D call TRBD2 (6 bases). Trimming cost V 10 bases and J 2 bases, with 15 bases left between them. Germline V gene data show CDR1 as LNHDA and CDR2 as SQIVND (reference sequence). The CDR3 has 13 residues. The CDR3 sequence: CATSWDSTYEQYF. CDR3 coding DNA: TGTGCCACCTCATGGGACTCTACCTACGAGCAGTACTTC. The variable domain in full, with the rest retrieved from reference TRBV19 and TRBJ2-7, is DGGITQSPKYLFRKEGQNVTLSCEQNLNHDAMYWYRQDPGQGLRLIYYSQIVNDFQKGDIAEGYSVSREKKESFPLTVTSAQKNPTAFYLCATSWDSTYEQYFGPGTRLTVT.

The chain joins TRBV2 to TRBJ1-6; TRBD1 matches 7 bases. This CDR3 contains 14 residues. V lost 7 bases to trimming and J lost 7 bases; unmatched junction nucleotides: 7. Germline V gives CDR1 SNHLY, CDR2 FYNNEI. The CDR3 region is CASIATGKNSPLHF. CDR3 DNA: TGTGCCAGCATTGCGACAGGGAAAAATTCACCCCTCCACTTT.

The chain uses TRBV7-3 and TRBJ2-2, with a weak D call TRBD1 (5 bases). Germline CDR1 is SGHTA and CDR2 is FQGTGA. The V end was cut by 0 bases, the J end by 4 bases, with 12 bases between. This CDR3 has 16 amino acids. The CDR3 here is CASSLTMGQSTGELFF. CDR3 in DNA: TGTGCCAGCAGCTTAACGATGGGGCAGAGCACCGGGGAGCTGTTTTTT.

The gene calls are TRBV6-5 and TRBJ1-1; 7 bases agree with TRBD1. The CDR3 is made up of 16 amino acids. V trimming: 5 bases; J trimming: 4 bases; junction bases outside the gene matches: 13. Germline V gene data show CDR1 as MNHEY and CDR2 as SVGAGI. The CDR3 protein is CASSPEGGAGGTEAFF. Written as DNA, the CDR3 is TGTGCCAGCAGTCCCGAGGGGGGCGCAGGGGGCACTGAAGCTTTCTTT.

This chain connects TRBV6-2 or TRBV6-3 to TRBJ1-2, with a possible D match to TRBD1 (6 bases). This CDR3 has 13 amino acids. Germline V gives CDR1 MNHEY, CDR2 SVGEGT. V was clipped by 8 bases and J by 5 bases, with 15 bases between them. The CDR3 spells CASAAGAQYGYTF. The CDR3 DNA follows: TGTGCCAGCGCGGCAGGGGCTCAGTATGGCTACACCTTC.

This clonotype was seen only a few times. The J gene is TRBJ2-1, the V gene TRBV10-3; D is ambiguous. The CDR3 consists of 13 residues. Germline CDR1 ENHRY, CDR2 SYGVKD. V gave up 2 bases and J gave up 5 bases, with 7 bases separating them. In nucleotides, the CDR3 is TGTGCCATCAGTGAGGGCATGAACAATGAGCAGTTCTTC. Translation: CAISEGMNNEQFF.

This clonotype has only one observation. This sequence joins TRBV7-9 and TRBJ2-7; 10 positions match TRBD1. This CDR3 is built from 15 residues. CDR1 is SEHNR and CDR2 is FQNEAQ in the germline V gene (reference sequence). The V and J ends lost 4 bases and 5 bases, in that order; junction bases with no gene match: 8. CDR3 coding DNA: TGTGCCAGCAGCTCACCGGGACAGGGGCTCCACGAGCAGTACTTC. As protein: CASSSPGQGLHEQYF.

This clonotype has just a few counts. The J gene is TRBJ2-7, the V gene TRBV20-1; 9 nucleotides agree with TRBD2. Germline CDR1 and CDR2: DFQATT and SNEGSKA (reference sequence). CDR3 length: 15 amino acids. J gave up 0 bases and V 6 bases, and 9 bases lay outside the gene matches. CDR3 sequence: CSAHHSGSLSYEQYF. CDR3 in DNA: TGCAGTGCCCACCATAGCGGGAGCCTCTCCTACGAGCAGTACTTC.

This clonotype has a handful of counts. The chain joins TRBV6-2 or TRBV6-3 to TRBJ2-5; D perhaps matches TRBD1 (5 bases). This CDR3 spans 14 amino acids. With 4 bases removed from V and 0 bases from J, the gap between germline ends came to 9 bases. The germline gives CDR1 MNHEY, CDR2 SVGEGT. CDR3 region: CASSFDSYQETQYF. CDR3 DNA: TGTGCCAGCAGTTTCGACAGTTACCAAGAGACCCAGTACTTC.

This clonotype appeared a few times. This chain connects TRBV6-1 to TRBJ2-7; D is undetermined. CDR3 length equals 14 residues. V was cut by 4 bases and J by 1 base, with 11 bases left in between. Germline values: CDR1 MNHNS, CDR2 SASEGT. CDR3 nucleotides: TGTGCCAGCAGTGTTGACACCCCTTCCTACGAGCAGTACTTC. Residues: CASSVDTPSYEQYF.

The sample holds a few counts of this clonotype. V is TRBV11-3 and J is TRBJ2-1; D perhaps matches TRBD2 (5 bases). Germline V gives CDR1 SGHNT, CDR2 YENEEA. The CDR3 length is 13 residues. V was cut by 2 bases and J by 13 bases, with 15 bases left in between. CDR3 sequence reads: CASSLSGEGRQFF. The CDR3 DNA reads TGTGCCAGCAGCTTATCCGGCGAAGGGAGACAGTTCTTC.

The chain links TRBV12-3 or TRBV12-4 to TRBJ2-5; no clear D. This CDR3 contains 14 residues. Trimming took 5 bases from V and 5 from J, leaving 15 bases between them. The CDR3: CASSRQDGQETQYF. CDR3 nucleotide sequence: TGTGCCAGCAGTCGCCAGGACGGCCAGGAGACCCAGTACTTC.

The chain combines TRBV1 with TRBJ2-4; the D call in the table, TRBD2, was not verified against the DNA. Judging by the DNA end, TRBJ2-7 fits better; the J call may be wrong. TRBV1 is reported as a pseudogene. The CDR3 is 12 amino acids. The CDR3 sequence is CTSSQGLYEQYF. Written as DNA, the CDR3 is TGCACCAGCAGCCAGGGACTCTACGAGCAGTACTTC.

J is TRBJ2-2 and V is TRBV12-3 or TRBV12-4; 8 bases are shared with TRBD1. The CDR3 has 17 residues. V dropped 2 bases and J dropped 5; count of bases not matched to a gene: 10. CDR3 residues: CASSLRTGTKKTGELFF. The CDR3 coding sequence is TGTGCCAGCAGTTTAAGGACAGGGACCAAAAAAACCGGGGAGCTGTTTTTT.

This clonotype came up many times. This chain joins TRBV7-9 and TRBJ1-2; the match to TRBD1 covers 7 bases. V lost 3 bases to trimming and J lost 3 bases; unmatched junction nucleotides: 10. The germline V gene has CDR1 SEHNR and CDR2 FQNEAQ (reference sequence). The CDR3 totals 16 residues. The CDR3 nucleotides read TGTGCCAGCAGCTTGGAACAGGGGCCCAGTGACTATGGCTACACCTTC. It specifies CASSLEQGPSDYGYTF.

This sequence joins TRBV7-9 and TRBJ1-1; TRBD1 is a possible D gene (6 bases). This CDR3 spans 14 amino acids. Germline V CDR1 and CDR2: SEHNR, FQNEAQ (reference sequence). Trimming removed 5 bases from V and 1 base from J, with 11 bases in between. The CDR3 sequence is CASSTTTGNTEAFF. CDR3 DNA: TGTGCCAGCAGCACGACGACAGGGAACACTGAAGCTTTCTTT.

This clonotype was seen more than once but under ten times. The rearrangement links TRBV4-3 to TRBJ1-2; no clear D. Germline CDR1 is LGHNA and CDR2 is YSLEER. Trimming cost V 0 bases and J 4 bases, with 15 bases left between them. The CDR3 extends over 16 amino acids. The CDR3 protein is CASSQDLIGNPYGYTF. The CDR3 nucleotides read TGCGCCAGCAGCCAAGATTTGATAGGGAACCCCTATGGCTACACCTTC.

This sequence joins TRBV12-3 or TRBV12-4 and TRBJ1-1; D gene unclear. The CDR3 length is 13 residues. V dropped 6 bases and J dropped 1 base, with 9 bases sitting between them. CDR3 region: CASRHLENTEAFF. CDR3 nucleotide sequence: TGTGCCAGCAGGCACCTTGAGAACACTGAAGCTTTCTTT.

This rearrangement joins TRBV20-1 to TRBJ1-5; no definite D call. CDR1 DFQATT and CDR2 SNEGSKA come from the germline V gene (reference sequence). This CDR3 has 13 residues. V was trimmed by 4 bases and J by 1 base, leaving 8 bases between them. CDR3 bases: TGCAGTGCTACCCACCAAAGCAATCAGCCCCAGCATTTT. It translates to CSATHQSNQPQHF.